This paragraph covers one T cell receptor beta chain sequence. This clonotype has just one count. This clone's antigen is unknown. Base quality data are lacking; no much larger clone is found one base away. A lone read is weak support. Including the terminal cysteine and phenylalanine, the CDR3 comprises 12 residues. Here the CDR3 DNA is all that survives: 36 bases in frame from base 1. CDR1 LGHNA and CDR2 YSLEER are derived from the germline V gene. V and J lose 1 base and 5 bases, and a span of 5 bases separates them. This sample stems from a study of CD8+CD57+ T cells in acquired aplastic anemia (dated by TCRdb to between 2017 and 2018). About the investigation overall: DNA extracted from sorted CD4+ and CD8+ cells had a mean of about 3.3 ug, with a range of roughly 0.19 to 27.4 ug. Mean read counts for healthy donor samples were some 10 million for CD4+ cells and around 11 million for CD8+ cells. Broad study findings and their caveats: CD8+ Simpson's diversity did not differ significantly between patients and healthy controls (P=0.060). Twenty-nine CD8+ CDR3 sequences were found to be shared between patients and controls, but these sequences appeared to be highly expressed in patients and within the immunodominant clones of the patients.

TCR repertoires of sorted CD4+ and CD8+ blood T cells from severe aplastic anemia patients and healthy subjects were deep-sequenced in the study. Ficoll-Paque density gradient centrifugation was used to isolate peripheral blood mononuclear cells. Before DNA was extracted, CD4+ and CD8+ T cells were sorted using either FACS or magnetic beads. TCR beta VDJ combination and CDR3 sequence profiling used genomic DNA as the template. TCR repertoire sequencing was run on an Illumina HiSeq 2000. As for how the authors treated the data: Repertoire assessment relied on Simpson's diversity index, CDR3 size and DJ length profiles, and TRBV/TRBJ rearrangement plots. The most abundant DNA sequence in the deep sequencing data was taken as the immunodominant clone. CDR3 amino acid sequences were screened for sharing across subjects and were compared with published repertoires and the VDJdb database. The public reads were quality trimmed at Q25 with fastp and then assembled into clones with MiXCR by TCRdb, keeping productive beta chains. Every CDR3 protein is listed once, alongside the most common genes and DNA of its rows. The V and J calls shown here were made by TCRdb, not taken from the authors' results. The sample includes about 400,000 distinct CDR3 sequences, with around 68% observed a single time. In total, the top ten clones hold 4% of the sample.

The TCR was taken from a human donor in good health, serving as a control. The sample comprised sorted CD4+, CD8+, or CD8+CD57+ T cells (not recorded which) from PBMCs. Recombination joined TRBV4-3 with TRBJ2-5, with the D gene call left open. CDR3 reads: CASSQVAETQYF. DNA sequence: TGCGCCAGCAGCCAAGTGGCGGAGACCCAGTACTTC.